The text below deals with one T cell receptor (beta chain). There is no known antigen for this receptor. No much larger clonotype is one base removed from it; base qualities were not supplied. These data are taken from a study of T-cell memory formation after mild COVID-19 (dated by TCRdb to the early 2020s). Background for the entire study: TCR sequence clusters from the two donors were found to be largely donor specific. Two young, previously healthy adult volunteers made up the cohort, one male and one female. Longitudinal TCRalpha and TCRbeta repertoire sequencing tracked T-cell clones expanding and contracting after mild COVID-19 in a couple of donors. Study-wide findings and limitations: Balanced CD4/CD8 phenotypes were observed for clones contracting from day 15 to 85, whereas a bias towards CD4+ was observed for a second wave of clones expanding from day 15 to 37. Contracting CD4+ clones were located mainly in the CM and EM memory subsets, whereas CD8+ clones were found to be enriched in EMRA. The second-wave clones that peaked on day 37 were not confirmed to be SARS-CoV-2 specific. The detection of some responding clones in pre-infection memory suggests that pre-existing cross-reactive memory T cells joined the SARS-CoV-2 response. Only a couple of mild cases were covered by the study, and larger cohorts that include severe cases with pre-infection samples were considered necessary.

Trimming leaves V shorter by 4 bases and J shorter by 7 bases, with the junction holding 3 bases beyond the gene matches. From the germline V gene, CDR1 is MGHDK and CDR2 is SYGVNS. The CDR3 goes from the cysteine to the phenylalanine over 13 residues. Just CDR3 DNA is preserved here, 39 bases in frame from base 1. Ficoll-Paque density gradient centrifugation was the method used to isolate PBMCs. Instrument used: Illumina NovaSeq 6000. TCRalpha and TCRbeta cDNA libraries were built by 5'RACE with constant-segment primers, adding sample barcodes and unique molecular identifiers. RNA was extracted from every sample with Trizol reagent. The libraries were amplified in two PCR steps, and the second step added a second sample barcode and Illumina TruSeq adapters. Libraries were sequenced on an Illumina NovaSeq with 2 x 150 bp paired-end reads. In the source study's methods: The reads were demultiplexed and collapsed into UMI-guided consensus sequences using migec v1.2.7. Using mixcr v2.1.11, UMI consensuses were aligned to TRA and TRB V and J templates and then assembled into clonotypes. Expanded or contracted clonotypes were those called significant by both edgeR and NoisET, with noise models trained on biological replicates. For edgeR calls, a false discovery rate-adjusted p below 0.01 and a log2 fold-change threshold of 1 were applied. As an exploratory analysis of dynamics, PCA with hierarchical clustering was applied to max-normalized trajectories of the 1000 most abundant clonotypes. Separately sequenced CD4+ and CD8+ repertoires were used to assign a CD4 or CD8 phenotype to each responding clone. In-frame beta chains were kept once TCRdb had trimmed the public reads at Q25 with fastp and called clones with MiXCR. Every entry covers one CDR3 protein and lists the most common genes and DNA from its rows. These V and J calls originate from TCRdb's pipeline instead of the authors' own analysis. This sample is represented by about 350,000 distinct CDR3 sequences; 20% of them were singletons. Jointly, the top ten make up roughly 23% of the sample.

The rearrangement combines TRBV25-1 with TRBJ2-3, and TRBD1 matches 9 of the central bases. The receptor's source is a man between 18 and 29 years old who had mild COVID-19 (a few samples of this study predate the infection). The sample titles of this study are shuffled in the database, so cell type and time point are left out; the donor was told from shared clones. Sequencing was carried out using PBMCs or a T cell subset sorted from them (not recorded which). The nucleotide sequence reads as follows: TGTGCCAGCAGTGGAGGGACAGGGCATACGCAGTATTTT. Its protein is CASSGGTGHTQYF.